This T cell receptor beta chain was sequenced for a study of blood T cell repertoires in COVID-19. Study overall: T cells, B-cell-depleted T cells, or PBMCs provided the cDNA or gDNA that served as material.

Using immunoSEQ multiplex PCR, the repertoire was profiled, and TCRdb retains in-frame clones only, with some absent. The sample lists some 130,000 clones; over 75% were seen once. The ends were cut back, 4 bases at V and 1 base at J, with 11 bases in the middle. Germline loops: CDR1 SGHRS, CDR2 YFSETQ. The CDR3 contains 14 residues. This TCR was recovered from a human donor in a cohort sampled during active COVID-19. The specimen was peripheral blood. The V gene is TRBV5-1, the J gene TRBJ1-1; D not resolved. The CDR3 bases are TGCGCCAGCAGCCTCAGCGGACCGAACACTGAAGCTTTCTTT. It is translated as CASSLSGPNTEAFF. The complete variable domain, with remaining parts taken from reference TRBV5-1 and TRBJ1-1, reads KAGVTQTPRYLIKTRGQQVTLSCSPISGHRSVSWYQQTPGQGLQFLFEYFSETQRNKGNFPGRFSGRQFSNSRSEMNVSTLELGDSALYLCASSLSGPNTEAFFGQGTRLTVV.